These T cell receptor beta chains were read from a single sample in a study of blood T cell repertoires in COVID-19. Profiling relied on immunoSEQ multiplex PCR, and the TCRdb table lists in-frame clones only, not all of them. The data contain about 250,000 clones, over 70% of them singletons. The specimen sequenced was PBMCs or T cells enriched from blood (not recorded which). These TCRs come from a woman in her thirties or forties who had been exposed to COVID-19. The CDR3 runs from the conserved cysteine through the conserved F or W. The order of the fields is clone size, V gene, D gene, J gene, CDR3 DNA, CDR3 protein. The D gene is left open where the match is weak. Clone size is shown for a subset of rows, as once, few, many or a class of expanded clone.

-,TRBV4-1,-,TRBJ1-2,TGCGCCAGCAGCTACGGGGGTATTTATGGCTACACCTTC,CASSYGGIYGYTF
-,TRBV6-5,-,TRBJ1-1,TGTGCCAGCAGTAGCCAGGGGTTCGACACTGAAGCTTTCTTT,CASSSQGFDTEAFF
-,TRBV25-1,TRBD2,TRBJ2-2,TGTGCCAGCAGTGACCCGGGACTAGCGGGAGTCACCGGGGAGCTGTTTTTT,CASSDPGLAGVTGELFF
-,TRBV24-1,TRBD1,TRBJ2-7,TGTGCCACCAGTGACCCTACCGGGACAGGAACCTCGGGGCAGTACTTC,CATSDPTGTGTSGQYF
-,TRBV18,-,TRBJ2-4,TGTGCCAGCTCAAATGACAGAGGCGGAAACATTCAGTACTTC,CASSNDRGGNIQYF
-,TRBV3-1/TRBV3-2,-,TRBJ1-2,TGTGCCAGCAGCCAGGGCAGTCGCTATGGCTACACCTTC,CASSQGSRYGYTF
-,TRBV4-3,TRBD2,TRBJ2-2,TGCGCCAGCAGCTTGGGACTAGATCGGAGCACCGGGGAGCTGTTTTTT,CASSLGLDRSTGELFF
-,TRBV11-2,-,TRBJ1-1,TGTGCCAGCAGCTTAACGCCAGGCATGAACACTGAAGCTTTCTTT,CASSLTPGMNTEAFF
-,TRBV11-2,TRBD2,TRBJ2-5,TGTGCCAGCAGGATAGCGGGAGGAAGAGAGACCCAGTACTTC,CASRIAGGRETQYF
-,TRBV4-1,TRBD1,TRBJ1-2,TGCGCCAGCAGCCTTTCCGGGACAGACTATGGCTACACCTTC,CASSLSGTDYGYTF
-,TRBV19,-,TRBJ1-5,TGTGCCAGTAGACCCCGGGGGGCCGGTCAGCCCCAGCATTTT,CASRPRGAGQPQHF
-,TRBV19,-,TRBJ2-6,TGTGCCAGTAGTATAGCGCGGACAACTAGGGCCAACGTCCTGACTTTC,CASSIARTTRANVLTF
-,TRBV27,-,TRBJ1-1,TGTGCCAGCAGTTCCTATTTCGTGAACACTGAAGCTTTCTTT,CASSSYFVNTEAFF
-,TRBV7-9,-,TRBJ1-5,TGTGCCAGCAGCTTGGGGGCCAGCAATCAGCCCCAGCATTTT,CASSLGASNQPQHF
-,TRBV5-1,TRBD1,TRBJ1-1,TGCGCCAGCAGCTTGAGGGGGCTGTTGAACACTGAAGCTTTCTTT,CASSLRGLLNTEAFF
-,TRBV30,TRBD1,TRBJ1-4,TGTGCCTGGAGCGAGTTCTCGCCGGGACAGGGATCCGAAAAACTGTTTTTT,CAWSEFSPGQGSEKLFF
-,TRBV4-3,TRBD1,TRBJ1-1,TGCGCCAGCAGCCCCCTGGGACAGGGGATGAACACTGAAGCTTTCTTT,CASSPLGQGMNTEAFF
-,TRBV10-3,TRBD1,TRBJ2-2,TGTGCCATCAGTGAGACAGGGGGCCCCACCGGGGAGCTGTTTTTT,CAISETGGPTGELFF
-,TRBV6-4,TRBD2,TRBJ2-1,TGTGCCAGCAGTGAGATAGCGGGGGTCTACAATGAGCAGTTCTTC,CASSEIAGVYNEQFF
once,TRBV7-9,-,TRBJ1-2,TGTGCCAGCAGCTTAGTGTGGCCCGAGGCTAACTATGGCTACACCTTC,CASSLVWPEANYGYTF
-,TRBV7-9,-,TRBJ1-2,TGTGCCAGCAGCCATCCGACACATAACTATGGCTACACCTTC,CASSHPTHNYGYTF
-,TRBV7-9,-,TRBJ1-1,TGTGCCAGCAGCTTAGTTTTGCCGGACACTGAAGCTTTCTTT,CASSLVLPDTEAFF
-,TRBV27,-,TRBJ1-1,TGTGCCAGCAGTTTATGGGCAGACATGAACACTGAAGCTTTCTTT,CASSLWADMNTEAFF
-,TRBV15,-,TRBJ1-6,TGTGCCACCAGCAGAGGAAGCGGCTCACCCCTCCACTTT,CATSRGSGSPLHF
-,TRBV4-3,-,TRBJ1-1,TGCGCCAGCAGCCAAGACAAACCCACGGGGAACACTGAAGCTTTCTTT,CASSQDKPTGNTEAFF
-,TRBV4-2,-,TRBJ2-3,TGTGCCAGCAGCCAACGGGGTAGCACAGATACGCAGTATTTT,CASSQRGSTDTQYF
-,TRBV4-3,TRBD1,TRBJ2-7,TGCGCCAGCAGCCTCCAATCAGGGACAGGGTCGTCCGAGCAGTACTTC,CASSLQSGTGSSEQYF
-,TRBV6-2/TRBV6-3,-,TRBJ1-2,TGTGCCAGCAGCTCCGTCGACCCCAGGGTCGGCTACACCTTC,CASSSVDPRVGYTF
-,TRBV10-3,-,TRBJ1-2,TGTGCCATCAGTCAAGGGGATGACTATGGCTACACCTTC,CAISQGDDYGYTF
once,TRBV7-2,TRBD1,TRBJ1-2,TGTGCCAGCAGCTTAGCGCGGGGACAGATCCTTGGGGGCTACACCTTC,CASSLARGQILGGYTF
-,TRBV25-1,TRBD1,TRBJ2-5,TGTGCCAGCAGTGACGGATGGGCGAACAGGGGTGAGACCCAGTACTTC,CASSDGWANRGETQYF
-,TRBV6-5,TRBD1,TRBJ2-5,TGTGCCAGCAGTTACCGACAGGGCACGAGGGAGACCCAGTACTTC,CASSYRQGTRETQYF
few,TRBV5-1,TRBD2,TRBJ2-1,TGCGCCAGCAGCTTTCCCGGGACTAGCGGGGGGGCCTACAATGAGCAGTTCTTC,CASSFPGTSGGAYNEQFF
-,TRBV5-1,TRBD1,TRBJ2-7,TGCGCCAGCAGCTTGGCCGTCTCGCTGAGTCAGGGGGCCAACGAGCAGTACTTC,CASSLAVSLSQGANEQYF
-,TRBV19,TRBD1,TRBJ1-6,TGTGCCAGTAGCCGACAGGGGCCCGGTAATTCACCCCTCCACTTT,CASSRQGPGNSPLHF
once,TRBV5-8,-,TRBJ2-7,TGTGCCAGCAGCGAGGGTTTCGAGCAGTACTTC,CASSEGFEQYF
few,TRBV9,-,TRBJ2-1,TGTGCCAGCAGCCCATACAATGAGCAGTTCTTC,CASSPYNEQFF
-,TRBV3-1/TRBV3-2,TRBD2,TRBJ2-7,TGTGCCAGCGCCACCTCTAGCGGGGGGAACGAGCAGTACTTC,CASATSSGGNEQYF
-,TRBV15,TRBD1,TRBJ1-5,TGTGCCACCAGCAGAGATAGGGGGGACAGCGTTCCCAGCAATCAGCCCCAGCATTTT,CATSRDRGDSVPSNQPQHF
-,TRBV25-1,-,TRBJ2-1,TGTGCCAGCAGCGTAACTGGGACATACAATGAGCAGTTCTTC,CASSVTGTYNEQFF
-,TRBV7-9,TRBD2,TRBJ2-3,TGTGCCAGCAACAAATTAGGAGCTAGCGGGAGACAAGATACGCAGTATTTT,CASNKLGASGRQDTQYF
-,TRBV7-2,-,TRBJ2-3,TGTGCCAGCAGCTTAAGGGCGGGGCAAACCACAGATACGCAGTATTTT,CASSLRAGQTTDTQYF
-,TRBV19,-,TRBJ2-5,TGTGCCAGTAGTATAATAGGGTCGGGGGAGACCCAGTACTTC,CASSIIGSGETQYF
-,TRBV5-1,-,TRBJ1-2,TGTGCCAGCAGCTTCTTAGACTATGGCTACACCTTC,CASSFLDYGYTF
-,TRBV5-1,TRBD1,TRBJ1-4,TGCGCCAGCAGCTCAGGACAGGCCGATGGGAATGAAAAACTGTTTTTT,CASSSGQADGNEKLFF
-,TRBV2,-,TRBJ1-5,TGTGCCAGCAGGACGTCTGAGGTGGGCAATCAGCCCCAGCATTTT,CASRTSEVGNQPQHF
-,TRBV9,TRBD1,TRBJ2-1,TGTGCCAGCAGCGTAGAGGGGGCCTCCTACAATGAGCAGTTCTTC,CASSVEGASYNEQFF
-,TRBV28,TRBD2,TRBJ2-1,TGTGCCAGCAGTCTAGCGGGGGGTGAGGCCTACAATGAGCAGTTCTTC,CASSLAGGEAYNEQFF
-,TRBV7-2,TRBD2,TRBJ2-3,TGTGCCAGCAGCTACCCTCCCTGGCGGGAGAGGGGTTTGGATACGCAGTATTTT,CASSYPPWRERGLDTQYF
-,TRBV7-9,-,TRBJ1-1,TGTGCCAGCAGCTCACCCTCCGCCCAGGGGACTGAAGCTTTCTTT,CASSSPSAQGTEAFF
-,TRBV27,-,TRBJ1-5,TGTGCCAGCAGTTTTGGGGGCGATCAGCCCCAGCATTTT,CASSFGGDQPQHF
few,TRBV6-6,TRBD2,TRBJ2-5,TGTGCCAGCAGTCCTTACTTCGCGGGAGTATCTGTGGAGACCCAGTACTTC,CASSPYFAGVSVETQYF
-,TRBV5-1,TRBD2,TRBJ2-2,TGCGCCAGCAGCTTCCTAGCGGGGGGAAACACCGGGGAGCTGTTTTTT,CASSFLAGGNTGELFF
-,TRBV10-3,TRBD2,TRBJ2-3,TGTGCCATCAGTGAGTCGGGTACTAGCGGAGACACAGATACGCAGTATTTT,CAISESGTSGDTDTQYF
-,TRBV6-6,TRBD1,TRBJ1-1,TGTGCCAGCATGAGGGGGCAGATGAACACTGAAGCTTTCTTT,CASMRGQMNTEAFF
-,TRBV7-2,-,TRBJ1-1,TGTGCCAGCAACCCCTTCGGGGGTGCGGGAGAAGCTTTCTTT,CASNPFGGAGEAFF
-,TRBV20-1,-,TRBJ1-3,TGCAGTGCTCCCTCGGGAAACACCATATATTTT,CSAPSGNTIYF